Below are 5 T cell receptor beta chains sequenced from a single sample in a study of cytotoxic CD8 clonotypes in ibrutinib-treated CLL. TCRdb's copy holds only in-frame clones and misses some; the assay was immunoSEQ multiplex PCR. The table records approximately 46,000 clones, 55% to 75% of them present only once. The material sequenced was PBMCs, taken after 12 months of ibrutinib treatment. Source of these receptors: a human donor with chronic lymphocytic leukemia.

This clone has more than one count but fewer than ten. This rearrangement joins TRBV7-2 to TRBJ2-7, with D possibly being TRBD1 (6 bases). V was pared by 6 bases and J by 6 bases, with 18 bases between. Germline assignment: CDR1 SGHTA and CDR2 FQGNSA. The CDR3 covers 14 residues. This CDR3 is CASRLTQGNGEQYF. For the CDR3, the DNA is TGTGCCAGCAGACTCACACAGGGAAATGGCGAGCAGTACTTC.

CDR3 in DNA: TGTGCCTTTAACCAGGGGAACGGAAACACCATATATTTT. This translates into CAFNQGNGNTIYF. The chain has TRBV30 and TRBJ1-3; D might be TRBD1 (6 bases). The ends were cut back, 7 bases at V and 4 bases at J, with 14 bases in the middle. From germline, CDR1 is GTSNPN and CDR2 SVGIG (reference sequence). The CDR3 covers 13 residues.

The chain has TRBV27 and TRBJ1-1; a possible D gene is TRBD1 (5 bases). Trimming shortened V by 3 bases and J by 7 bases, and 21 bases separated the two germline ends. Germline CDR1 reads MNHEY; CDR2 reads SMNVEV (reference sequence). This CDR3 has 16 residues. CDR3 sequence: CASSFSPGAGRGEAFF. The CDR3, as DNA: TGTGCCAGCAGTTTCTCTCCAGGCGCAGGGCGCGGTGAAGCTTTCTTT.

CDR3 protein: CASRQGEYEQYF. For the CDR3, the DNA is TGCGCCAGCAGGCAGGGCGAGTACGAGCAGTACTTC. The chain recombines TRBV5-1 with TRBJ2-7; the D gene is possibly TRBD1 (5 bases). The CDR3 contains 12 residues. Trimming removed 5 bases at V and 4 bases at J, with 10 bases between. The germline V gene encodes CDR1 SGHRS and CDR2 YFSETQ.

This clone was seen more than once but under ten times. This chain joins TRBV19 and TRBJ2-1; 9 bases map to TRBD2. This CDR3 comprises 17 residues. V shed 0 bases and J 4 bases; nucleotides not matched to a gene: 7. Germline CDR1 and CDR2: LNHDA and SQIVND (reference sequence). This chain's CDR3 is CASSIDRGRAGYNEQFF. DNA for the CDR3: TGTGCCAGTAGTATAGATCGCGGGAGGGCCGGATACAATGAGCAGTTCTTC. Drawing the rest from reference TRBV19 and TRBJ2-1, the complete variable domain is DGGITQSPKYLFRKEGQNVTLSCEQNLNHDAMYWYRQDPGQGLRLIYYSQIVNDFQKGDIAEGYSVSREKKESFPLTVTSAQKNPTAFYLCASSIDRGRAGYNEQFFGPGTRLTVL.